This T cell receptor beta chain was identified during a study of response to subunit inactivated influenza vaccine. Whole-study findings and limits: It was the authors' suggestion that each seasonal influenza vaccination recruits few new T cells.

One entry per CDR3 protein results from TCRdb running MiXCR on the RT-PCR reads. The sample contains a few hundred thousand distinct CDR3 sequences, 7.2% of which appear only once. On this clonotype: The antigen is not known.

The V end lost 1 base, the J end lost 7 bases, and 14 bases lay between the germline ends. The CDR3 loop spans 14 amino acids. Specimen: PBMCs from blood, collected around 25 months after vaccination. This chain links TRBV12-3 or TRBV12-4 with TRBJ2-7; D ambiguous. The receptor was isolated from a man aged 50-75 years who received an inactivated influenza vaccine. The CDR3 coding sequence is TGTGCCAGCAGTTTAGAAGTGTTGTGGTATGAGCAGTACTTC. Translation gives CASSLEVLWYEQYF.